What follows are 32 T cell receptor beta chains derived from one specimen sequenced in a study of T-cell memory formation after mild COVID-19. TCRdb re-analysed the 5' RACE reads in MiXCR, keeping a single row per CDR3 protein. The top ten hold under 15% of the sample, which has approximately 500,000 distinct CDR3 sequences, around a quarter seen once. The material sequenced was PBMCs or a T cell subset sorted from them (not recorded which). The source of these receptors is an adult woman who had mild COVID-19 (a few samples of this study predate the infection). Cell type and time point are not known.

The rearrangement uses TRBV24-1 and TRBJ2-7; 8 bases fit TRBD1. V lost 2 bases, J lost 5 bases, and 4 bases stayed unmatched. CDR1 KGHDR and CDR2 SFDVKD come from the germline V gene. This CDR3 is 14 amino acids long. CDR3 in amino acids: CATSDSDRAHEQYF. DNA of the CDR3: TGTGCCACCAGTGATTCGGACAGGGCCCACGAGCAGTACTTC.

This chain joins TRBV4-3 and TRBJ2-7; perhaps TRBD2 as D (6 bases). Germline assignment: CDR1 LGHNA and CDR2 YSLEER. The V end lost 0 bases, the J end lost 5 bases, and 17 bases lay between the germline ends. The CDR3 runs to 16 residues. The CDR3 DNA sequence: TGCGCCAGCAGCCAAGATCTGTCTGGAGGGTCCCACGAGCAGTACTTC. Amino acid sequence: CASSQDLSGGSHEQYF.

This clonotype has more than one count but fewer than ten. This sequence joins TRBV20-1 and TRBJ1-4; D is possibly TRBD1 (5 bases). Trimming left V 1 base short and J 0 bases short, with 9 bases between. The germline CDR1 and CDR2 sequences are DFQATT and SNEGSKA (reference sequence). The CDR3 consists of 15 residues. DNA for the CDR3: TGCAGTGCTAGAGTTGGGACGGCAACTAATGAAAAACTGTTTTTT. Translating gives CSARVGTATNEKLFF.

In its sample, this clonotype was seen a few times. The chain combines TRBV5-4 with TRBJ2-7, with D perhaps TRBD1 (5 bases). The V end lost 1 base, the J end lost 7 bases, and 15 bases lay between the germline ends. CDR3 size: 14 residues. In germline, CDR1 is SGHNT, CDR2 YYREEE (reference sequence). The CDR3 DNA reads as TGTGCCAGCAGCTTGCCAGGGTATACGGAAGAGCAGTACTTC. Its translation is CASSLPGYTEEQYF.

This clonotype was counted a few times. The chain joins TRBV20-1 to TRBJ2-5; 7 bases match TRBD1. Germline values: CDR1 DFQATT, CDR2 SNEGSKA (reference sequence). The CDR3 loop spans 14 amino acids. The junction had 10 bases not matched to a gene; V was cut back by 6 bases and J by 3 bases. CDR3 residues: CSAVQGVFEETQYF. The CDR3, as DNA: TGCAGTGCAGTCCAGGGGGTATTCGAAGAGACCCAGTACTTC.

V usage is TRBV13 and J usage is TRBJ1-1; D unclear. V was clipped by 0 bases and J by 14 bases, with 19 bases between them. Germline CDR1 reads PRHDT; CDR2 reads FYEKMQ (reference sequence). The CDR3 spans 14 residues. The CDR3 spells CASSLGLAFVGWFF. The CDR3, as DNA: TGTGCCAGCAGCTTAGGGTTAGCGTTCGTCGGGTGGTTCTTT.

The chain links TRBV20-1 to TRBJ1-1; D gene unclear. Trimming cost V 0 bases and J 1 base, with 6 bases left between them. Germline values: CDR1 DFQATT, CDR2 SNEGSKA (reference sequence). The CDR3 spans 13 residues. The CDR3 nucleotides are TGCAGTGCTAGAGATGCGCGGAACACTGAAGCTTTCTTT. Protein: CSARDARNTEAFF.

V gene TRBV20-1 combines with J gene TRBJ2-1; 13 bases line up with TRBD2. V trimming: 0 bases; J trimming: 2 bases; junction bases outside the gene matches: 7. Germline lookup yields CDR1 DFQATT and CDR2 SNEGSKA (reference sequence). The CDR3 covers 18 residues. The CDR3 region has the DNA TGCAGTGCTAGAGATCGAAGGGGACTAGCGGGACCCTACAATGAGCAGTTCTTC. This sequence encodes CSARDRRGLAGPYNEQFF.

J is TRBJ2-7 and V is TRBV24-1, with D perhaps being TRBD1 or TRBD2 (5 bases each). Trimming took off 3 bases at V and 0 bases at J, with 11 bases between the two ends. CDR1 and CDR2 from the germline V gene are KGHDR and SFDVKD. The CDR3 length is 15 residues. The CDR3 DNA sequence: TGTGCCACCAGTGATCGGGGCATCAACTCCTACGAGCAGTACTTC. This gives the protein CATSDRGINSYEQYF.

The chain carries TRBV16 and TRBJ1-1, with D possibly TRBD1 on 5 matching bases. This CDR3 has 17 amino acids. Trimming pared 0 bases from V and 3 bases from J, leaving 17 bases between. Per the germline V gene, CDR1 is KGHSY and CDR2 is FQNENV. The CDR3 DNA is TGTGCCAGCAGCCAATCGAGGGTGAGGCAGGGTCACACTGAAGCTTTCTTT. It encodes CASSQSRVRQGHTEAFF.

CDR3 sequence: CASSQKLAGDYEQYF. The CDR3, as DNA: TGCGCCAGCAGCCAGAAACTAGCGGGAGATTACGAGCAGTACTTC. This chain uses TRBV4-3 with TRBJ2-7, with TRBD2 matching over 11 bases. Losses at the gene ends were 3 bases for V and 4 bases for J; bases not matched to a gene: 5. The CDR3 loop spans 15 amino acids. Per the germline V gene, CDR1 is LGHNA and CDR2 is YSLEER.

The V and J genes are TRBV5-1 and TRBJ2-7, with D perhaps matching TRBD1 (6 bases). V lost 4 bases and J 3 bases, leaving 14 bases between the germline ends. The CDR3 is made up of 14 amino acids. Per germline, CDR1 SGHRS and CDR2 YFSETQ. As DNA, the CDR3 is TGCGCCAGCAGCCCGGACAGAAACAACTACGAGCAGTACTTC. This codes for CASSPDRNNYEQYF.

This clonotype has only a few counts. The gene calls are TRBV7-6 and TRBJ2-6; D is perhaps TRBD1 (5 bases). This CDR3 has 17 amino acids. Germline V gene data show CDR1 as SGHVS and CDR2 as FNYEAQ. V was trimmed by 1 base and J by 0 bases, leaving 10 bases between them. In DNA, the CDR3 is TGTGCCAGCAGCTTAGAGACAGAGACCTCTGGGGCCAACGTCCTGACTTTC. Protein: CASSLETETSGANVLTF.

This clonotype showed up many times. The chain employs TRBV29-1 and TRBJ2-7; TRBD2 agrees at 8 bases. This CDR3 has 19 amino acids. Germline-derived CDR1 and CDR2 are SQVTM and ANQGSEA. Trimming removed 2 bases from V and 3 bases from J; junction bases left unmatched: 21. Written as DNA, the CDR3 is TGCAGCGTTGAATTCTCCCTGGGTGGTAGCGGGATCCCCAGCTACGAGCAGTACTTC. Protein: CSVEFSLGGSGIPSYEQYF.

This clonotype was detected only a few times. The rearrangement joins TRBV19 to TRBJ1-1; a weak D match, TRBD1 (5 bases). V was shortened by 6 bases and J by 2 bases, with 13 bases between the two germline ends. Germline V gene data show CDR1 as LNHDA and CDR2 as SQIVND (reference sequence). The CDR3 has 14 amino acids. The CDR3 protein is CASRRDSTNTEAFF. Written as DNA, the CDR3 is TGTGCCAGTAGGAGAGACAGTACCAACACTGAAGCTTTCTTT.

The rearrangement joins TRBV4-1 to TRBJ2-7; D is unclear. Deletions cut 1 base from V and 6 bases from J, with 19 bases between. Germline V gene sequence: CDR1 MGHRA, CDR2 YSYEKL. The CDR3 is 16 residues long. CDR3 sequence reads: CASSQVPMRTDREQYF. The DNA of the CDR3 is TGCGCCAGCAGCCAAGTACCGATGAGGACCGATCGCGAGCAGTACTTC.

V and J are TRBV27 and TRBJ2-5, with 8 nucleotides matching TRBD2. The J segment lost 1 base and the V segment lost 0 bases, leaving 13 bases of the junction unmatched. The CDR3 spans 19 residues. Germline CDR1 MNHEY, CDR2 SMNVEV (reference sequence). The CDR3 reads CASSLSGPRDGRAQETQYF. Here the CDR3 DNA reads TGTGCCAGCAGTTTATCTGGCCCGAGGGACGGGAGGGCCCAAGAGACCCAGTACTTC.

In this sample, this clonotype turned up a few times. The chain has TRBV3-1 and TRBJ1-1, with unresolved D. Trimming cost V 6 bases and J 6 bases, with 8 bases left between them. CDR1 is LGHDT and CDR2 is YNNKEL in the germline V gene (reference sequence). The CDR3 is made up of 11 amino acids. CDR3 DNA: TGTGCCAGCAGGGGTGGAGCTGAAGCTTTCTTT. Its protein is CASRGGAEAFF.

This clonotype has more than one count but fewer than ten. J is TRBJ2-1 and V is TRBV20-1; 11 positions match TRBD2. CDR3 length equals 17 residues. V lost 1 base to trimming and J lost 6 bases; unmatched junction nucleotides: 11. CDR1 DFQATT and CDR2 SNEGSKA come from the germline V gene (reference sequence). The CDR3 sequence is CSARGLVLGLAGNEQFF. CDR3 DNA: TGCAGTGCTAGAGGCCTGGTATTAGGACTAGCGGGCAATGAGCAGTTCTTC.

This chain connects TRBV6-5 to TRBJ1-2; 7 bases align to TRBD1. The CDR3 is 15 residues long. Trimming took 0 bases from V and 7 from J; bases not matched to a gene: 8. The germline CDR1 and CDR2 sequences are MNHEY and SVGAGI. Written as DNA, the CDR3 is TGTGCCAGCAGTTACTCGGACAGGTCGATTCGTGGCTACACCTTC. This translates into CASSYSDRSIRGYTF.

The chain uses TRBV7-2 and TRBJ2-2; tentative D call: TRBD2 (6 bases). This CDR3 contains 15 residues. Trimming removed 7 bases at V and 3 bases at J, with 15 bases between. The V gene's germline CDR1 is SGHTA and CDR2 FQGNSA. For the CDR3, the DNA is TGTGCCAGCACCCTAGAGACTAGGCACACCGGGGAGCTGTTTTTT. It codes for CASTLETRHTGELFF.

A few counts support this clonotype. The chain combines TRBV7-3 with TRBJ1-1; D remains unclear. The germline gives CDR1 SGHTA, CDR2 FQGTGA. The V and J ends lost 5 bases and 7 bases respectively, with 14 bases between them. This CDR3 spans 13 amino acids. This CDR3 reads CASSGYHGIEAFF. The CDR3 nucleotides read TGTGCCAGCAGCGGGTATCATGGTATTGAAGCTTTCTTT. The complete variable domain, with remaining parts taken from reference TRBV7-3 and TRBJ1-1, reads GAGVSQTPSNKVTEKGKYVELRCDPISGHTALYWYRQSLGQGPEFLIYFQGTGAADDSGLPNDRFFAVRPEGSVSTLKIQRTERGDSAVYLCASSGYHGIEAFFGQGTRLTVV.

J is TRBJ2-2 and V is TRBV24-1, with a tentative D call TRBD2 (5 bases). The CDR3 extends over 17 amino acids. V was trimmed by 4 bases and J by 1 base, leaving 15 bases between them. Germline lookup yields CDR1 KGHDR and CDR2 SFDVKD. CDR3 amino acids: CATSDDSGFLNTGELFF. CDR3 DNA sequence: TGTGCCACCAGTGACGATTCGGGGTTTTTGAACACCGGGGAGCTGTTTTTT.

The J gene is TRBJ2-7, the V gene TRBV6-1; the D gene is possibly TRBD2 (5 bases). Germline V gives CDR1 MNHNS, CDR2 SASEGT. There are 14 residues in the CDR3. V was clipped by 10 bases and J by 2 bases, with 18 bases between them. Here the CDR3 DNA reads TGTGCCATCCCTAGCCGAGATGGACCCTACGAGCAGTACTTC. It encodes CAIPSRDGPYEQYF.

This clonotype was recorded a few times. The rearrangement uses TRBV24-1 and TRBJ2-1; 11 positions match TRBD1. Germline values: CDR1 KGHDR, CDR2 SFDVKD. V trimming: 2 bases; J trimming: 6 bases; junction bases outside the gene matches: 2. The CDR3 is 15 amino acids. The CDR3 loop reads CATSDSGTGGNEQFF. The CDR3, as DNA: TGTGCCACCAGTGATTCCGGGACAGGGGGCAATGAGCAGTTCTTC.

V usage is TRBV5-1 and J usage is TRBJ2-3; D gene uncertain. Looked up from germline, CDR1 is SGHRS and CDR2 is YFSETQ. Trimming took 1 base from V and 2 from J, leaving 11 bases between them. This CDR3 region has 15 residues. DNA for the CDR3: TGCGCCAGCAGCTTGCGGTACGCCAACACAGATACGCAGTATTTT. Amino acid sequence: CASSLRYANTDTQYF.

The V call is TRBV27, the J call TRBJ2-3; no definite D call. Germline-derived CDR1 and CDR2 are MNHEY and SMNVEV (reference sequence). CDR3 size: 13 residues. V was pared by 4 bases and J by 2 bases, with 7 bases between. The CDR3 protein is CASSWAHTDTQYF. The CDR3 coding sequence is TGTGCCAGCAGTTGGGCCCACACAGATACGCAGTATTTT.

This clonotype was observed a handful of times. The chain combines TRBV5-6 with TRBJ1-5, with D unclear. This CDR3 is built from 19 residues. In germline, CDR1 is SGHDT, CDR2 YYEEEE. V was shortened by 0 bases and J by 2 bases, with 21 bases between the two germline ends. For the CDR3, the DNA is TGTGCCAGCAGCTTGGACGGAGAAGTGGTAGAGTGGGGCAATCAGCCCCAGCATTTT. This sequence encodes CASSLDGEVVEWGNQPQHF.

This clonotype occurred a few times. The chain links TRBV11-2 to TRBJ2-7, with D possibly being TRBD1 or TRBD2 (5 bases each). With 5 bases removed from V and 10 bases from J, the gap between germline ends came to 24 bases. CDR3 size: 15 residues. Per the germline V gene, CDR1 is SGHAT and CDR2 is FQNNGV. DNA for the CDR3: TGTGCCAGCAGCCCCACGACTTCCGGGGCTGGTTCCCAGTACTTC. Protein product: CASSPTTSGAGSQYF.

The chain recombines TRBV14 with TRBJ1-1; D is perhaps TRBD1 (5 bases). Looked up from germline, CDR1 is SGHDN and CDR2 is FVKESK. The CDR3 totals 15 residues. Trimming stripped 0 bases from V and 5 bases from J, with 13 bases between. CDR3 region: CASSQDAGPRTEAFF. The DNA of the CDR3 is TGTGCCAGCAGCCAAGATGCAGGGCCCCGGACTGAAGCTTTCTTT.

The chain is built from TRBV20-1 and TRBJ1-2; D perhaps matches TRBD1 (6 bases). Per the germline V gene, CDR1 is DFQATT and CDR2 is SNEGSKA (reference sequence). The CDR3 covers 12 residues. Between the trimmed V and J ends, which lost 3 bases and 8 bases, there was a span of 13 bases. The CDR3 nucleotides read TGCAGTGCTAGTGAAGGACAGAGGGGCTACACCTTC. This sequence encodes CSASEGQRGYTF.

The rearrangement links TRBV24-1 to TRBJ2-3; D call uncertain. CDR3 length: 14 residues. The ends were cut back, 7 bases at V and 2 bases at J, with 12 bases in the middle. From germline, CDR1 is KGHDR and CDR2 SFDVKD. Written as DNA, the CDR3 is TGTGCCACCAGCCGTGGGATACCCACAGATACGCAGTATTTT. Protein: CATSRGIPTDTQYF.